A single sample is the source of the 9 T cell receptor beta chains below, sequenced in a study of T cell responses to AZD1222 COVID-19 vaccine. Profiled with immunoSEQ multiplex PCR; TCRdb holds only in-frame clones, not every one. Of 75,000 to 90,000 clones listed, approximately 88% were seen once; the top ten hold under 2.5%. The input for sequencing was peripheral blood, taken on day 0 of AZD1222 vaccination. Every receptor here comes from an adult in good health.

This sequence joins TRBV3-1 (or the pseudogene TRBV3-2) and TRBJ1-2, with D perhaps matching TRBD1 (5 bases). The CDR3 runs to 15 residues. V was trimmed by 4 bases and J by 5 bases, leaving 17 bases between them. Germline V CDR1 and CDR2: LGHDT, YNNKEL (reference sequence). The CDR3 loop is CASSPLAWGRYGYTF. CDR3 DNA sequence: TGTGCCAGCAGCCCCCTCGCGTGGGGGAGGTATGGCTACACCTTC.

This chain uses TRBV6-5 with TRBJ1-6, with D unclear. The CDR3 loop spans 14 amino acids. CDR1 and CDR2 (germline): MNHEY, SVGAGI. The ends were cut back, 2 bases at V and 9 bases at J, with 11 bases in the middle. The CDR3 protein is CASSYRAGLSPLHF. CDR3 nucleotide sequence: TGTGCCAGCAGTTACCGGGCAGGACTTTCACCCCTCCACTTT.

As for this clone: The sample holds other DNA sequences that translate to the same CDR3. The genes are TRBV19 and TRBJ2-5; D perhaps matches TRBD2 (5 bases). CDR1 and CDR2 (germline): LNHDA, SQIVND (reference sequence). V lost 0 bases and J 3 bases, leaving 5 bases between the germline ends. The CDR3 contains 13 residues. CDR3 nucleotides: TGTGCCAGTAGTATAGACGGGGAAGAGACCCAGTACTTC. This encodes CASSIDGEETQYF.

The genes are TRBV29-1 and TRBJ2-7, with 14 nucleotides matching TRBD2. J was trimmed by 5 bases and V by 5 bases; bases with no gene match: 8. This CDR3 is 15 amino acids long. Germline CDR1 is SQVTM and CDR2 is ANQGSEA. CDR3 DNA sequence: TGCAGCGTTCGCCTTGGACTAGCGGGAGGCCACGAGCAGTACTTC. This encodes CSVRLGLAGGHEQYF.

The rearrangement joins TRBV28 to TRBJ1-4, with no clear D. Between the trimmed V and J ends, which lost 5 bases and 8 bases, there was a span of 15 bases. CDR1 MDHEN and CDR2 SYDVKM come from the germline V gene. The CDR3 has 14 residues. CDR3 sequence (DNA): TGTGCCAGCAGTCCGAGGTGGGGAGGGGAAAAACTGTTTTTT. Amino acid sequence: CASSPRWGGEKLFF. The full variable domain, completed using reference TRBV28 and TRBJ1-4, is DVKVTQSSRYLVKRTGEKVFLECVQDMDHENMFWYRQDPGLGLRLIYFSYDVKMKEKGDIPEGYSVSREKKERFSLILESASTNQTSMYLCASSPRWGGEKLFFGSGTQLSVL.

The chain uses TRBV4-1 and TRBJ1-2, with D maybe TRBD1 (5 bases). Germline CDR1 and CDR2: MGHRA and YSYEKL. The CDR3 is made up of 15 amino acids. Trimming pared 0 bases from V and 7 bases from J, leaving 15 bases between. CDR3 sequence: CASSQEKVGVGGYTF. The CDR3 region has the DNA TGCGCCAGCAGCCAAGAGAAAGTAGGGGTCGGTGGCTACACCTTC.

The chain uses TRBV7-8 and TRBJ1-1; 9 bases map to TRBD1. The V gene's germline CDR1 is SGHVS and CDR2 FQNEAQ. V lost 2 bases to trimming and J lost 10 bases; unmatched junction nucleotides: 8. The CDR3 loop spans 14 amino acids. The CDR3 DNA follows: TGTGCCAGCAGCTTATGGGGGACAGGGTCAACAGCTTTCTTT. It translates to CASSLWGTGSTAFF.

The V and J genes are TRBV9 and TRBJ1-1, with D unresolved. Per germline, CDR1 SGDLS and CDR2 YYNGEE. V lost 0 bases to trimming and J lost 8 bases, with 8 bases between them. This CDR3 is built from 12 residues. CDR3 in DNA: TGTGCCAGCAGCGTAGTCATTTACGAAGCTTTCTTT. Protein sequence: CASSVVIYEAFF.

This chain joins TRBV7-3 and TRBJ2-3; D not resolved. Trimming took 4 bases from V and 2 from J, leaving 7 bases between them. The CDR3 totals 13 residues. CDR1 and CDR2 (germline): SGHTA, FQGTGA. The CDR3 coding sequence is TGTGCCAGCAGCTCTTCTCACACAGATACGCAGTATTTT. It encodes CASSSSHTDTQYF.